The 2 T cell receptor beta chains in this list originate from one sample, sequenced in a study of shared clonotypes between healthy human individuals. Here immunoSEQ multiplex PCR was the method, and the copy in TCRdb shows in-frame clones only, minus some. This table has about 690,000 clones, around 90% appearing once. Sequencing was carried out using memory CD8+ T cells from PBMCs. As to subset: CD45RO+ cells pooled with CCR7-negative TemRA cells. These receptors came from a young man in good health. Some clones in this sample may be carry-over from other donors' samples.

The chain uses TRBV7-2 and TRBJ2-2; D is perhaps TRBD2 (5 bases). Germline loops: CDR1 SGHTA, CDR2 FQGNSA. V gave up 0 bases and J gave up 1 base, with 12 bases separating them. This CDR3 region has 17 residues. Here the CDR3 DNA reads TGTGCCAGCAGCTTAGCCGGGGAGCGGAGGAACACCGGGGAGCTGTTTTTT. Its protein is CASSLAGERRNTGELFF.

The chain is built from TRBV27 and TRBJ2-7; D call uncertain. Trimming shortened V by 5 bases and J by 3 bases, and 8 bases separated the two germline ends. CDR3 length: 12 residues. The germline V gene has CDR1 MNHEY and CDR2 SMNVEV (reference sequence). This CDR3 reads CASSMGLYEQYF. The CDR3 nucleotides are TGTGCCAGCAGTATGGGCCTCTACGAGCAGTACTTC.